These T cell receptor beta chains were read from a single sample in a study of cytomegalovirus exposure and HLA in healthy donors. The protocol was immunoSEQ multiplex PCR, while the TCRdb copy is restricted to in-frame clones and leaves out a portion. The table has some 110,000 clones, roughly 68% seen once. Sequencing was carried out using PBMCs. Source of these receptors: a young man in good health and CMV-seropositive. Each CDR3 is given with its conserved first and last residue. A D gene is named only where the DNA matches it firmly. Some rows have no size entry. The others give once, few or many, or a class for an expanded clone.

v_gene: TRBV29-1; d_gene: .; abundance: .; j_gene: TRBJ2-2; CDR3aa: CSVVPRGNTGELFF; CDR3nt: TGCAGCGTTGTCCCCAGGGGTAACACCGGGGAGCTGTTTTTT
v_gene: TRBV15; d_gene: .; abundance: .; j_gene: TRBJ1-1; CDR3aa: CATSREGAQILLGTEAFF; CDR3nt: TGTGCCACCAGCCGTGAGGGAGCACAGATCCTTTTGGGCACTGAAGCTTTCTTT
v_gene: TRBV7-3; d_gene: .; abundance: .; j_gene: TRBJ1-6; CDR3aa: CASSLFGPGVDNSPLHF; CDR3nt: TGTGCCAGCAGCTTATTTGGCCCCGGGGTCGATAATTCACCCCTCCACTTT
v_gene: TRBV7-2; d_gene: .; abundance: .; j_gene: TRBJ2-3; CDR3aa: CASSSYNTDTQYF; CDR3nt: TGTGCCAGCAGCTCTTACAACACAGATACGCAGTATTTT
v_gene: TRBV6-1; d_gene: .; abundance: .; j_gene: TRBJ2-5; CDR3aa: CASLLQRGYF; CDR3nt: TGTGCCAGTCTTTTACAAAGGGGGTACTTC
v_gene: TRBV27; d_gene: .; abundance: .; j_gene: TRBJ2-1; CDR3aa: CASSLGGRTYNEQFF; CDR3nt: TGTGCCAGCAGCCTCGGGGGGCGTACCTACAATGAGCAGTTCTTC
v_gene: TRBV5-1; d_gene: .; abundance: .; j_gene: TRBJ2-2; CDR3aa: CASSPRTDYTGELFF; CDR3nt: TGCGCCAGCAGCCCGCGGACAGACTACACCGGGGAGCTGTTTTTT
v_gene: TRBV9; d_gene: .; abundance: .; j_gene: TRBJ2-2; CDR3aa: CASSVKPHETAGELFF; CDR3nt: TGTGCCAGCAGCGTAAAACCCCACGAGACAGCCGGGGAGCTGTTTTTT
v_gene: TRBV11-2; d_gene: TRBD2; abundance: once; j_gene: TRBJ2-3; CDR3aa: CASRALASSGHSTDTQYF; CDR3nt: TGTGCCAGCAGGGCCCTAGCGTCTAGCGGCCATAGCACAGATACGCAGTATTTT
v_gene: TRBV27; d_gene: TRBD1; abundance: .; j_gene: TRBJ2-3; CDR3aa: CASSPEGASTDTQYF; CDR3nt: TGTGCCAGCAGCCCTGAGGGGGCGTCCACAGATACGCAGTATTTT
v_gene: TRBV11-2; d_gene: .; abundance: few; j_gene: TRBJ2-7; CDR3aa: CASSPPGKWYEQYF; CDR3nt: TGTGCCAGCAGTCCGCCGGGGAAATGGTACGAGCAGTACTTC
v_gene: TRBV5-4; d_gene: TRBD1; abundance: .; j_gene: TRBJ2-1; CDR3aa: CASSDAWQGAYNEQFF; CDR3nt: TGTGCCAGCAGCGATGCCTGGCAGGGGGCCTACAATGAGCAGTTCTTC
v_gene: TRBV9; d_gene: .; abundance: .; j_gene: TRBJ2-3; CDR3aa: CASSVAPADTQYF; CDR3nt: TGTGCCAGCAGCGTAGCCCCAGCGGATACGCAGTATTTT
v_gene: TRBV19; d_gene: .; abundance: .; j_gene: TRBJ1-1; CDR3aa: CASIPTDWNTEAFF; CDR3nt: TGTGCCAGTATCCCGACAGACTGGAACACTGAAGCTTTCTTT
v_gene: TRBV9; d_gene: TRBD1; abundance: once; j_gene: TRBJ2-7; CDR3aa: CASSVRQGSSYEQYF; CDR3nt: TGTGCCAGCAGCGTAAGACAGGGTAGCTCCTACGAGCAGTACTTC
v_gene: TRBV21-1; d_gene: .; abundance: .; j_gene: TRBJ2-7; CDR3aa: CASSKELRPGAIEQYF; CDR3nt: TGTGCCAGCAGCAAAGAGCTGAGGCCAGGGGCTATCGAGCAGTACTTC
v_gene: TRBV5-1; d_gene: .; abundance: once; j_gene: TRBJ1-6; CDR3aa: CASSLEGQGTILHF; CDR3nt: TGCGCCAGCAGCTTGGAGGGGCAGGGCACCATCCTCCACTTT
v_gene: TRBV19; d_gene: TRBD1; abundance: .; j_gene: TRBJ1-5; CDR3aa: CASSGQVNQPQHF; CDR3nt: TGTGCCAGTAGTGGACAGGTAAATCAGCCCCAGCATTTT
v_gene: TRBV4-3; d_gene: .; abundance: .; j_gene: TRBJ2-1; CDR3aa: CASSQGVAGQVRRYNEQFF; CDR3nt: TGCGCCAGCAGCCAAGGTGTGGCTGGGCAGGTTAGACGGTACAATGAGCAGTTCTTC